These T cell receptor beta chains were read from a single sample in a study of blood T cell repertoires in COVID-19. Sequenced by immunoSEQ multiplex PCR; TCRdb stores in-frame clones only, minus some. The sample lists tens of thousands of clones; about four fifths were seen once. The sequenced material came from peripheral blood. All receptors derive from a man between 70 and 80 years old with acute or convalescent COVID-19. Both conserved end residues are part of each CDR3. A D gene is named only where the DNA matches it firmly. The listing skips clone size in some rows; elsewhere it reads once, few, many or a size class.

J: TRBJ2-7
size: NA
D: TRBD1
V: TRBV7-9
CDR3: CASSRSGTGYGEQYF
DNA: TGTGCCAGCAGCCGATCCGGGACAGGGTACGGCGAGCAGTACTTC

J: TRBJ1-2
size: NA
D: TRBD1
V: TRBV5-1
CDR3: CASSLAVGQDGYTF
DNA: TGCGCCAGCAGCTTGGCCGTGGGACAGGATGGCTACACCTTC

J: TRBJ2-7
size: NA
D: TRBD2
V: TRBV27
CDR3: CASSLLAEPPYEQYF
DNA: TGTGCCAGCAGTCTACTAGCGGAGCCCCCTTACGAGCAGTACTTC

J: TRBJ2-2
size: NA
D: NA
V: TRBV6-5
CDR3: CASRLGQNTGELFF
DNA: TGTGCCAGCCGACTGGGACAGAACACCGGGGAGCTGTTTTTT

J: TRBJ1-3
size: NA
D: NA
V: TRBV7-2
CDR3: CASSYRASGNTIYF
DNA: TGTGCCAGCAGCTACAGAGCCTCTGGAAACACCATATATTTT

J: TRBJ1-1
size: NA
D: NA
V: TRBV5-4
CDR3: CASSFFNRVSENTEAFF
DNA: TGTGCCAGCAGCTTTTTCAACAGGGTCTCGGAGAACACTGAAGCTTTCTTT

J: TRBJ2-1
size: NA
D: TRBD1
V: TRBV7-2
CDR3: CASSLDNRGKEQFF
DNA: TGTGCCAGCAGCTTGGACAACAGGGGTAAAGAGCAGTTCTTC

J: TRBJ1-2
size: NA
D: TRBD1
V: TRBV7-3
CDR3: CASSKGQARLYGYTF
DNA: TGTGCCAGCAGCAAGGGACAGGCCCGCCTCTATGGCTACACCTTC

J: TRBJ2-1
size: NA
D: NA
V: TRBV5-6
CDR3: CASAPPYGSYNEQFF
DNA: TGTGCCAGCGCGCCCCCCTACGGCTCCTACAATGAGCAGTTCTTC

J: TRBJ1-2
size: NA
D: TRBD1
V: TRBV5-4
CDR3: CASNTGTGVNYGYTF
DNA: TGTGCCAGCAACACCGGGACAGGGGTAAACTATGGCTACACCTTC

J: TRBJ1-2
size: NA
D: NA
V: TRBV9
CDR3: CASSPLSYGYTF
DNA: TGTGCCAGCAGCCCCCTTTCCTATGGCTACACCTTC

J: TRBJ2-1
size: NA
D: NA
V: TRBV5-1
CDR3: CASSGPGGGGYNEQFF
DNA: TGCGCCAGCAGCGGCCCGGGTGGGGGCGGGTACAATGAGCAGTTCTTC

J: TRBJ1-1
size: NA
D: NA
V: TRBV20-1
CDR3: CSEAENTEAFF
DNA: TGCAGTGAGGCGGAGAACACTGAAGCTTTCTTT

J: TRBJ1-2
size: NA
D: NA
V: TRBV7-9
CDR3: CASSSAGLTGYTF
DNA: TGTGCTAGCAGCTCGGCGGGCCTAACGGGCTACACCTTC

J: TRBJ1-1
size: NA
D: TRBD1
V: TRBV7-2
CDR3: CASSLYRGQGTEAFF
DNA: TGTGCCAGCAGCTTATACAGGGGGCAAGGCACTGAAGCTTTCTTT

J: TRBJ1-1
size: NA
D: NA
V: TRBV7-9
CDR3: CASSPAGGPNTEAFF
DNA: TGTGCCAGCAGCCCCGCGGGGGGGCCTAACACTGAAGCTTTCTTT

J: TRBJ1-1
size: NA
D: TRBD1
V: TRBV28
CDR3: CASTWRDRAFF
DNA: TGTGCCAGCACCTGGAGGGACAGGGCTTTCTTT

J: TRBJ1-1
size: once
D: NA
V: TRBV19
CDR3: CASSILGVGAFF
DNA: TGTGCCAGTAGTATCCTCGGGGTAGGGGCTTTCTTT

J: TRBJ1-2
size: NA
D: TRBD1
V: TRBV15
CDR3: CATSRDLDRGIGYTF
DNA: TGTGCCACCAGCAGAGATCTGGACAGGGGGATAGGCTACACCTTC